Listed below are T cell receptor beta chains from one sample, sequenced in a study of blood T cell repertoires in COVID-19. Only in-frame clones appear in the TCRdb table, and some are missing; sequencing was by immunoSEQ multiplex PCR. The sample yields around 120,000 clones, roughly four fifths seen once. The sequencing input was peripheral blood. The receptors derive from a man aged 50 or older with acute or convalescent COVID-19. Both conserved end residues are part of each CDR3. D genes are given only for firm matches. Size is omitted from some rows. Given values are once, few, many or a class for expanded clones.

CDR3nt: TGTGCCAGCAGTTTAGCACAGGGGGCGGCAGAGACCCAGTACTTC; CDR3aa: CASSLAQGAAETQYF; abundance: .; d_gene: TRBD1; j_gene: TRBJ2-5; v_gene: TRBV27
CDR3nt: TGTGCCAGTAGTATAGATTCAGGGACAGCTTATGGCTACACCTTC; CDR3aa: CASSIDSGTAYGYTF; abundance: .; d_gene: TRBD1; j_gene: TRBJ1-2; v_gene: TRBV19
CDR3nt: TGCGCCAGCAGCCCGGAGGACAGGTTTTCCTATGGCTACACCTTC; CDR3aa: CASSPEDRFSYGYTF; abundance: .; d_gene: TRBD1; j_gene: TRBJ1-2; v_gene: TRBV5-1
CDR3nt: TGTGCCAGCAGTATTAGCGGGGGGCCTCCCAGGGAGACCCAGTACTTC; CDR3aa: CASSISGGPPRETQYF; abundance: .; d_gene: TRBD2; j_gene: TRBJ2-5; v_gene: TRBV27
CDR3nt: TGTGCCACCAGGCCGGGTGTTTACACCTCGGAGACCCAGTACTTC; CDR3aa: CATRPGVYTSETQYF; abundance: .; d_gene: .; j_gene: TRBJ2-5; v_gene: TRBV15
CDR3nt: TGCGCCAGCAGCTTGTACGGCTCTGGGGCCAACGTCCTGACTTTC; CDR3aa: CASSLYGSGANVLTF; abundance: .; d_gene: .; j_gene: TRBJ2-6; v_gene: TRBV5-1
CDR3nt: TGCGCCAGCAGCTTACCGTCCGTTCCGGGAGGTGATGAGCAGTTCTTC; CDR3aa: CASSLPSVPGGDEQFF; abundance: .; d_gene: TRBD2; j_gene: TRBJ2-1; v_gene: TRBV5-1
CDR3nt: TGCGCCAGCAGCCAAGAAGCGGGAGGTTCTTGGAATGAGCAGTTCTTC; CDR3aa: CASSQEAGGSWNEQFF; abundance: few; d_gene: TRBD2; j_gene: TRBJ2-1; v_gene: TRBV4-1
CDR3nt: TGTGCCAGCAGCCCGACCGGCAGGGGGAACACTGAAGCTTTCTTT; CDR3aa: CASSPTGRGNTEAFF; abundance: .; d_gene: .; j_gene: TRBJ1-1; v_gene: TRBV16
CDR3nt: TGTGCCAGCGGGACTAGCGGCTACGAGCAGTACTTC; CDR3aa: CASGTSGYEQYF; abundance: .; d_gene: TRBD2; j_gene: TRBJ2-7; v_gene: TRBV27
CDR3nt: TGCGCCAGCAGCCGACCGACTAGCGGGAGCACAGATACGCAGTATTTT; CDR3aa: CASSRPTSGSTDTQYF; abundance: .; d_gene: TRBD2; j_gene: TRBJ2-3; v_gene: TRBV5-1
CDR3nt: TGTGCCAGCAGATCTGACGGGGGGAACACTGAAGCTTTCTTT; CDR3aa: CASRSDGGNTEAFF; abundance: .; d_gene: .; j_gene: TRBJ1-1; v_gene: TRBV7-3
CDR3nt: TGTGCCAGCAGCCAGTCAGGGACACAAGAGACCCAGTACTTC; CDR3aa: CASSQSGTQETQYF; abundance: .; d_gene: .; j_gene: TRBJ2-5; v_gene: TRBV9
CDR3nt: TGTGCCAGCAGTGAGGGGGGGGCTCAGCCCCAGCATTTT; CDR3aa: CASSEGGAQPQHF; abundance: .; d_gene: .; j_gene: TRBJ1-5; v_gene: TRBV2
CDR3nt: TGCAGCGTGCACGGACAATCCTACGAGCAGTACTTC; CDR3aa: CSVHGQSYEQYF; abundance: .; d_gene: .; j_gene: TRBJ2-7; v_gene: TRBV29-1
CDR3nt: TGTGCCGTACTCCCACAGGGGGCGTACAATGAGCAGTTCTTC; CDR3aa: CAVLPQGAYNEQFF; abundance: .; d_gene: TRBD1; j_gene: TRBJ2-1; v_gene: TRBV25-1
CDR3nt: TGCGCCAGCAGCTTGTGGACAGGGGAAACTGAAGCTTTCTTT; CDR3aa: CASSLWTGETEAFF; abundance: .; d_gene: TRBD1; j_gene: TRBJ1-1; v_gene: TRBV5-1
CDR3nt: TGCAGCGTTGATGACAGGATGAACACCGGGGAGCTGTTTTTT; CDR3aa: CSVDDRMNTGELFF; abundance: .; d_gene: .; j_gene: TRBJ2-2; v_gene: TRBV29-1
CDR3nt: TGCGCCAGCAGCCGGGGACAGGGATTTAACACTGAAGCTTTCTTT; CDR3aa: CASSRGQGFNTEAFF; abundance: .; d_gene: TRBD1; j_gene: TRBJ1-1; v_gene: TRBV5-1
CDR3nt: TGCAGCGCTAGGACAGGGGGCGACGAGCAGTACTTC; CDR3aa: CSARTGGDEQYF; abundance: once; d_gene: TRBD1; j_gene: TRBJ2-7; v_gene: TRBV29-1
CDR3nt: TGTGCCAGCAGCTTAAACCACAGGTCTATAGGTTACGAGCAGTACTTC; CDR3aa: CASSLNHRSIGYEQYF; abundance: .; d_gene: .; j_gene: TRBJ2-7; v_gene: TRBV11-2
CDR3nt: TGTGCCAGCAGCCCTTATGCGACTTCCCTCTACGAGCAGTACTTC; CDR3aa: CASSPYATSLYEQYF; abundance: .; d_gene: .; j_gene: TRBJ2-7; v_gene: TRBV5-4
CDR3nt: TGTGCCAGCAGTTACCGACAGGGAACAGGTTCACCCCTCCACTTT; CDR3aa: CASSYRQGTGSPLHF; abundance: .; d_gene: TRBD1; j_gene: TRBJ1-6; v_gene: TRBV6-5
CDR3nt: TGTGCCAGCAGCTTAGGACAGAATAATTCACCCCTCCACTTT; CDR3aa: CASSLGQNNSPLHF; abundance: .; d_gene: .; j_gene: TRBJ1-6; v_gene: TRBV11-2
CDR3nt: TGTGCCAGCAGCTTGATAAACACTGAAGCTTTCTTT; CDR3aa: CASSLINTEAFF; abundance: few; d_gene: .; j_gene: TRBJ1-1; v_gene: TRBV5-4
CDR3nt: TGTGCCAGCAGCTTAACGGGACTAGCGTACAATGAGCAGTTCTTC; CDR3aa: CASSLTGLAYNEQFF; abundance: .; d_gene: TRBD2; j_gene: TRBJ2-1; v_gene: TRBV7-3
CDR3nt: TGTGCCAGCACCCCCGGACAGTTCGGAAACACCATATATTTT; CDR3aa: CASTPGQFGNTIYF; abundance: .; d_gene: .; j_gene: TRBJ1-3; v_gene: TRBV6-6
CDR3nt: TGTGCCAGCAGGGCCGGGACAATGAACACCGGGGAGCTGTTTTTT; CDR3aa: CASRAGTMNTGELFF; abundance: .; d_gene: .; j_gene: TRBJ2-2; v_gene: TRBV6-5
CDR3nt: TGTGCCAGCAGTTTAGACAGGGATCCCTACGAGCAGTACTTC; CDR3aa: CASSLDRDPYEQYF; abundance: few; d_gene: TRBD1; j_gene: TRBJ2-7; v_gene: TRBV28